Listed here is a single TCR beta chain. The data originate from a study of blood T cell repertoires in COVID-19. Study details: Samples taken during acute and convalescent COVID-19 were collected in the United States, Italy and Spain. T cells, B-cell-depleted T cells, or PBMCs supplied cDNA or gDNA.

Sequenced by immunoSEQ multiplex PCR; TCRdb stores in-frame clones only, minus some. The sample lists a few hundred thousand clones, approximately 85% occurring once. The sample was PBMCs or T cells enriched from blood (not recorded which). The clonotype originates from a woman in her 30s who had recovered from COVID-19.

The CDR3 reads CASSFGPSYEQYF. The CDR3 DNA is TGTGCCAGCAGTTTTGGGCCCTCCTACGAGCAGTACTTC. The rearrangement joins TRBV27 to TRBJ2-7; D uncertain. V dropped 3 bases and J dropped 0 bases, with 6 bases sitting between them. The CDR3 length is 13 residues. CDR1 MNHEY and CDR2 SMNVEV come from the germline V gene (reference sequence).